The 30 T cell receptor beta chains in this list originate from one sample, sequenced in a study of long-term antiretroviral therapy in people with HIV. The libraries were made with immunoSEQ v3.0 at survey level. Libraries were prepared by immunoSEQ multiplex PCR; TCRdb keeps only in-frame clonotypes and omits some of them. Of about 13,000 clones listed, less than 85% were seen once; the top ten hold around 13%. Material: unsorted PBMCs, obtained 3.2 years before starting antiretroviral therapy. Receptors were obtained from a man aged 35 to 55 with HIV.

The rearrangement uses TRBV20-1 and TRBJ1-2, with D perhaps TRBD1 (6 bases). V was pared by 5 bases and J by 8 bases, with 12 bases between. This CDR3 has 11 amino acids. CDR1 and CDR2 (germline): DFQATT, SNEGSKA (reference sequence). CDR3 nucleotides: TGCAGTGCTTCACAGGGAAGAGGCTACACCTTC. It yields the protein CSASQGRGYTF.

CDR3: CASSTTSTDTQYF. In DNA, the CDR3 is TGTGCCAGCAGTACCACCAGCACAGATACGCAGTATTTT. The chain links TRBV7-3 to TRBJ2-3, with no clear D. Per germline, CDR1 SGHTA and CDR2 FQGTGA. This CDR3 has 13 amino acids. Trimming shortened V by 6 bases and J by 0 bases, and 7 bases separated the two germline ends.

The chain employs TRBV5-1 and TRBJ1-1, with a tentative D call TRBD1 (5 bases). The germline V and J ends were trimmed by 0 bases and 5 bases, with 14 bases remaining between them. The V gene's germline CDR1 is SGHRS and CDR2 YFSETQ. The CDR3 totals 15 residues. Written as DNA, the CDR3 is TGCGCCAGCAGCTTGGCGACAGTTTTCCAGACTGAAGCTTTCTTT. It yields the protein CASSLATVFQTEAFF.

The chain carries TRBV28 and TRBJ1-2; D is uncertain. Germline V gene data show CDR1 as MDHEN and CDR2 as SYDVKM. Trimming left V 1 base short and J 2 bases short, with 5 bases between. This CDR3 is built from 13 residues. This CDR3 is CASSLSRNYGYTF. CDR3 sequence (DNA): TGTGCCAGCAGTTTATCCCGCAACTATGGCTACACCTTC.

V and J are TRBV2 and TRBJ2-5, with unresolved D. CDR1 SNHLY and CDR2 FYNNEI come from the germline V gene. Trimming took off 4 bases at V and 2 bases at J, with 8 bases between the two ends. The CDR3 covers 13 residues. CDR3 in amino acids: CASSAGFQETQYF. CDR3 coding DNA: TGTGCCAGCAGTGCGGGCTTTCAAGAGACCCAGTACTTC.

Here the CDR3 reads CSVGQYNTGELFF. In DNA, the CDR3 is TGCAGCGTTGGACAGTACAACACCGGGGAGCTGTTTTTT. The rearrangement uses TRBV29-1 and TRBJ2-2, with D maybe TRBD1 (5 bases). V lost 4 bases and J lost 2, with 8 bases in between. Per the germline V gene, CDR1 is SQVTM and CDR2 is ANQGSEA. CDR3 length: 13 residues.

This clone turned up a few times. This chain links TRBV5-1 with TRBJ2-3; D gene ambiguous. The CDR3 is 13 residues long. The germline V gene encodes CDR1 SGHRS and CDR2 YFSETQ. Trimming stripped 2 bases from V and 6 bases from J, with 10 bases between. The CDR3 here is CASSFNSADTQYF. CDR3 nucleotides: TGCGCCAGCAGCTTCAATAGTGCGGATACGCAGTATTTT.

In its sample, this clone was seen once. V and J are TRBV6-5 and TRBJ1-1, with TRBD1 as a possible D gene (5 bases). Germline V lookup: CDR1 MNHEY, CDR2 SVGAGI. There are 14 residues in the CDR3. V lost 5 bases and J lost 3, with 13 bases in between. CDR3: CASSGREGYTEAFF. CDR3 DNA sequence: TGTGCCAGCAGTGGAAGAGAGGGGTACACTGAAGCTTTCTTT.

The chain joins TRBV19 to TRBJ1-2; D is unclear. CDR1 is LNHDA, CDR2 SQIVND, per germline (reference sequence). Trimming took off 8 bases at V and 0 bases at J, with 10 bases between the two ends. This CDR3 is built from 13 residues. This CDR3 is CASLLRPNYGYTF. The CDR3 DNA follows: TGTGCCAGTCTTCTTCGACCTAACTATGGCTACACCTTC.

The chain is built from TRBV6-1 and TRBJ2-3; TRBD1 matches at 8 bases. Per germline, CDR1 MNHNS and CDR2 SASEGT. The CDR3 runs 16 residues. V shed 0 bases, J shed 7 bases, and the junction held 9 bases outside the gene matches. CDR3: CASSEARTGILYTQYF. The CDR3 DNA follows: TGTGCCAGCAGTGAAGCCCGGACAGGGATACTATATACGCAGTATTTT.

J is TRBJ1-1 and V is TRBV18, with D possibly being TRBD1 (6 bases). This CDR3 region has 14 residues. Germline V lookup: CDR1 KGHSH, CDR2 LQKENI. Between the trimmed V and J ends, which lost 6 bases and 1 base, there was a span of 12 bases. The chain's CDR3 is CASSPGHKNTEAFF. The DNA for the CDR3 is TGTGCCAGCTCGCCGGGACACAAGAACACTGAAGCTTTCTTT.

The rearrangement joins TRBV2 to TRBJ2-1; 12 bases line up with TRBD2. The CDR3 has 15 residues. Germline lookup yields CDR1 SNHLY and CDR2 FYNNEI. J gave up 6 bases and V 6 bases, and 6 bases lay outside the gene matches. In DNA, the CDR3 is TGTGCCAGCAGCGTGACTAGCGGGGGCTTCAATGAGCAGTTCTTC. Amino acid sequence: CASSVTSGGFNEQFF.

The CDR3 loop is CASSSGLDSYNEQFF. The CDR3 region has the DNA TGCGCCAGCAGCTCTGGACTCGATTCCTACAATGAGCAGTTCTTC. The chain couples TRBV5-1 to TRBJ2-1, with D tentatively TRBD2 (5 bases). Trimming removed 3 bases at V and 1 base at J, with 11 bases between. Germline CDR1 and CDR2: SGHRS and YFSETQ. The CDR3 runs 15 residues.

This clone is medium-sized within its sample. The chain is built from TRBV27 and TRBJ1-6; D not certain. The length of the CDR3 is 18 residues. V was trimmed by 5 bases and J by 0 bases, leaving 17 bases between them. CDR1 and CDR2 from the germline V gene are MNHEY and SMNVEV (reference sequence). This chain's CDR3 is CASSPSAFAVSYNSPLHF. The DNA for the CDR3 is TGTGCCAGCAGTCCATCTGCGTTCGCGGTCTCCTATAATTCACCCCTCCACTTT.

The chain uses TRBV27 and TRBJ1-1; TRBD1 might be the D (6 bases). This CDR3 has 14 residues. The germline V gene has CDR1 MNHEY and CDR2 SMNVEV (reference sequence). Trimming cost V 5 bases and J 4 bases, with 14 bases left between them. The CDR3 DNA sequence: TGTGCCAGCAGTCCATACAGGGCCCCCACTGAAGCTTTCTTT. It codes for CASSPYRAPTEAFF.

The gene calls are TRBV5-4 and TRBJ1-2, with a possible D match to TRBD1 (6 bases). V was trimmed by 0 bases and J by 8 bases, leaving 23 bases between them. CDR3 size: 17 residues. Germline lookup yields CDR1 SGHNT and CDR2 YYREEE (reference sequence). The CDR3: CASSLANRGGKFDGYTF. As DNA, the CDR3 is TGTGCCAGCAGCTTGGCGAACAGAGGGGGGAAGTTTGACGGCTACACCTTC.

The gene calls are TRBV6-5 and TRBJ1-2, with TRBD1 as a possible D gene (6 bases). This CDR3 has 16 residues. Trimming pared 4 bases from V and 5 bases from J, leaving 20 bases between. Germline values: CDR1 MNHEY, CDR2 SVGAGI. Written as DNA, the CDR3 is TGTGCCAGCAGTTCGCATCCCGGGACAATCTCATATGGCTACACCTTC. Translated: CASSSHPGTISYGYTF.

In this sample, this clone turned up a few times. The chain joins TRBV6-5 to TRBJ2-1; maybe TRBD2 (7 bases). Trimming removed 4 bases at V and 6 bases at J, with 16 bases between. CDR3 length: 15 residues. Germline lookup yields CDR1 MNHEY and CDR2 SVGAGI. CDR3 protein: CASSFGGREINEQFF. The CDR3 region has the DNA TGTGCCAGCAGTTTCGGGGGGCGGGAAATCAATGAGCAGTTCTTC.

This clone was detected only once. J is TRBJ2-7 and V is TRBV5-6; D unclear. This CDR3 is 14 amino acids long. The V gene's germline CDR1 is SGHDT and CDR2 YYEEEE. V was cut by 0 bases and J by 0 bases, with 7 bases left in between. Here the CDR3 reads CASSLGKTSYEQYF. Here the CDR3 DNA reads TGTGCCAGCAGCTTGGGTAAGACCTCCTACGAGCAGTACTTC. The variable domain in full, with the rest retrieved from reference TRBV5-6 and TRBJ2-7, is DAGVTQSPTHLIKTRGQQVTLRCSPKSGHDTVSWYQQALGQGPQFIFQYYEEEERQRGNFPDRFSGHQFPNYSSELNVNALLLGDSALYLCASSLGKTSYEQYFGPGTRLTVT.

CDR3 residues: CASSLGGGGGQPQHF. The CDR3 coding sequence is TGTGCCAGCAGCTTGGGAGGAGGGGGCGGGCAGCCCCAGCATTTT. The genes are TRBV7-9 and TRBJ1-5, with TRBD1 identical over 7 bases. Looked up from germline, CDR1 is SEHNR and CDR2 is FQNEAQ (reference sequence). This CDR3 has 15 amino acids. Trimming at V came to 3 bases and at J to 7 bases, leaving 9 bases not matched to a gene.

The V gene is TRBV6-5, the J gene TRBJ1-4, with TRBD1 as a possible D gene (5 bases). Trimming took 4 bases from V and 0 from J, leaving 9 bases between them. Germline CDR1 and CDR2: MNHEY and SVGAGI. CDR3 length: 15 residues. The CDR3 region is CASSSPTATNEKLFF. The CDR3 bases are TGTGCCAGCAGTTCCCCGACAGCAACTAATGAAAAACTGTTTTTT.

The V call is TRBV5-6, the J call TRBJ2-5, with 10 bases matching TRBD1. CDR1 is SGHDT, CDR2 YYEEEE, per germline. This CDR3 spans 15 amino acids. V shed 5 bases, J shed 4 bases, and the junction held 8 bases outside the gene matches. This chain's CDR3 is CASSYGQGEGETQYF. The DNA of the CDR3 is TGTGCCAGCAGTTACGGACAGGGGGAGGGAGAGACCCAGTACTTC.

This clone was found a few times. The CDR3 DNA follows: TGCGCCAGCAGCCAAGACGAGGGGCTAACTGAAGCTTTCTTT. It yields the protein CASSQDEGLTEAFF. The rearrangement joins TRBV4-1 to TRBJ1-1, with D perhaps matching TRBD1 (5 bases). The CDR3 runs 14 residues. CDR1 and CDR2 from the germline V gene are MGHRA and YSYEKL. V lost 0 bases to trimming and J lost 5 bases, with 10 bases between them.

The chain recombines TRBV19 with TRBJ1-3; maybe TRBD1 (6 bases). CDR1 is LNHDA, CDR2 SQIVND, per germline (reference sequence). There are 16 residues in the CDR3. The V end lost 4 bases, the J end lost 0 bases, and 13 bases lay between the germline ends. The CDR3 DNA reads as TGTGCCAGTAGTAAGGGGGGGCGCTACTCTGGAAACACCATATATTTT. This translates into CASSKGGRYSGNTIYF.

The chain recombines TRBV27 with TRBJ1-2, with 7 positions matching TRBD1. With 6 bases clipped from V and 8 bases from J, the junction kept 12 bases outside the gene matches. From germline, CDR1 is MNHEY and CDR2 SMNVEV (reference sequence). The CDR3 is 14 amino acids. The CDR3 here is CASRAPDRVEGYTF. The CDR3 DNA sequence: TGTGCCAGCAGGGCACCTGACAGGGTGGAGGGCTACACCTTC.

This clone was seen a handful of times. V is TRBV10-1 and J is TRBJ2-1; 11 positions agree with TRBD2. V shed 0 bases, J shed 8 bases, and the junction held 3 bases outside the gene matches. The germline CDR1 and CDR2 sequences are WNHNN and SYGVQD (reference sequence). There are 15 residues in the CDR3. CDR3 protein: CASSESSGGADEQFF. The CDR3 coding sequence is TGCGCCAGCAGTGAGTCTAGCGGGGGGGCCGATGAGCAGTTCTTC.

The V gene is TRBV25-1, the J gene TRBJ1-3; D is perhaps TRBD1 (6 bases). In germline, CDR1 is MGHDK, CDR2 SYGVNS. This CDR3 spans 15 amino acids. V lost 2 bases and J lost 4, with 12 bases in between. The CDR3 is CASSEMGAKGNTIYF. The CDR3 coding sequence is TGTGCCAGCAGTGAAATGGGGGCGAAAGGAAACACCATATATTTT.

The rearrangement joins TRBV4-2 to TRBJ2-7; 13 bases align to TRBD2. V shed 0 bases and J 2 bases; nucleotides not matched to a gene: 7. Per germline, CDR1 LGHNA and CDR2 YNFKEQ. CDR3 length equals 18 residues. The CDR3 DNA reads TGTGCCAGCAGCCAAGAGATACTAGCGGGGGGGAATGCCTACGAGCAGTACTTC. Its protein product is CASSQEILAGGNAYEQYF.

The gene calls are TRBV5-1 and TRBJ1-1; TRBD1 is a possible D gene (6 bases). The CDR3 sequence is 15 residues long. The germline V gene has CDR1 SGHRS and CDR2 YFSETQ. The V gene lost 0 bases and the J gene lost 10 bases, with 19 bases spanning the gap. CDR3 nucleotides: TGCGCCAGCAGCTTGGTCCCGGGAGGGGGTAAGCGAGCTTTCTTT. Translated: CASSLVPGGGKRAFF. The complete variable domain, with remaining parts taken from reference TRBV5-1 and TRBJ1-1, reads KAGVTQTPRYLIKTRGQQVTLSCSPISGHRSVSWYQQTPGQGLQFLFEYFSETQRNKGNFPGRFSGRQFSNSRSEMNVSTLELGDSALYLCASSLVPGGGKRAFFGQGTRLTVV.

V and J are TRBV7-8 and TRBJ1-5; no clear D. Deletions cut 1 base from V and 3 bases from J, with 7 bases between. There are 14 residues in the CDR3. Germline assignment: CDR1 SGHVS and CDR2 FQNEAQ. The CDR3, as DNA: TGTGCCAGCAGCTTAGTCTCAGTCAATCAGCCCCAGCATTTT. It is translated as CASSLVSVNQPQHF.